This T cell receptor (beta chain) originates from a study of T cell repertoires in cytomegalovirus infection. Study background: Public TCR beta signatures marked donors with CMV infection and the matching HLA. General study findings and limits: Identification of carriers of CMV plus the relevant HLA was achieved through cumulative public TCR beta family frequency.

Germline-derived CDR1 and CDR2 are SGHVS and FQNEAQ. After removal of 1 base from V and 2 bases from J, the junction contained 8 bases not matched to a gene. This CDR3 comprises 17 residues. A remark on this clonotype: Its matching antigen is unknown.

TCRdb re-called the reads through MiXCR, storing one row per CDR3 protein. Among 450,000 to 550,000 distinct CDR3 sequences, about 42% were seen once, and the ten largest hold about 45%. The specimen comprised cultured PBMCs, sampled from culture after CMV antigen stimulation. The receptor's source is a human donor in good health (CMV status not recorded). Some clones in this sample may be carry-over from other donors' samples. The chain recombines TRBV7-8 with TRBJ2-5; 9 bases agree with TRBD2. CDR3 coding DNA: TGTGCCAGCAGCTTAGGGTGGCTAGCGGGGTCACAAGAGACCCAGTACTTC. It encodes CASSLGWLAGSQETQYF.